This T cell receptor (beta chain) derives from a study of shared clonotypes between healthy human individuals. Broader study findings: Since donors were few, the genetic and exposure-history diversity represented was limited.

The assay was immunoSEQ multiplex PCR, and TCRdb's table has in-frame clones only and misses some. In the table there are roughly 2.2 million clones, around 90% of which are singletons. This clone has only one observation. Antigen unknown. CDR3 size: 20 residues. The receptor was derived from a man between 18 and 35 years old in good health. Some clones in this sample may be carry-over from other donors' samples. The chain recombines TRBV12-2 with TRBJ2-1; the table's D call, TRBD2, was not checked against the DNA. TRBV12-2 is a pseudogene. Material for sequencing was naive CD4+ T cells from PBMCs. Subset specified: CD45RA+ positively selected. The DNA for the CDR3 is TGTGCAAGTCGCTTAAGCTACGGGGCCCCAGGACTAGCGGGTTACAATGAGCAGTTCTTC. The encoded protein is CASRLSYGAPGLAGYNEQFF.